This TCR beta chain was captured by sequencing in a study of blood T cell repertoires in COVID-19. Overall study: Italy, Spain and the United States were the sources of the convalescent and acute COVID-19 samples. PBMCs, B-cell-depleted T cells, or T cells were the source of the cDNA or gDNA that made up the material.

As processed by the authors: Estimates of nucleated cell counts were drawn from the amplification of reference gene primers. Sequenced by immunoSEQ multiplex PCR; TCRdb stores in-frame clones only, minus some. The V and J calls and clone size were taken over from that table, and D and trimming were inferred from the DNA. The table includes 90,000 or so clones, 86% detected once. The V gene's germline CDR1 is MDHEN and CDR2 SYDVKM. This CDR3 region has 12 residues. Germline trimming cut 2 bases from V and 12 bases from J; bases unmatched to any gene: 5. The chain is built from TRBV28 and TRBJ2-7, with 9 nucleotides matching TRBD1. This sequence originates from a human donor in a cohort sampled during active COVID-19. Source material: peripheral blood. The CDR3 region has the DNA TGTGCCAGCAGTTTAGACGGACAGGGGTGGTACTTC. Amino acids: CASSLDGQGWYF.